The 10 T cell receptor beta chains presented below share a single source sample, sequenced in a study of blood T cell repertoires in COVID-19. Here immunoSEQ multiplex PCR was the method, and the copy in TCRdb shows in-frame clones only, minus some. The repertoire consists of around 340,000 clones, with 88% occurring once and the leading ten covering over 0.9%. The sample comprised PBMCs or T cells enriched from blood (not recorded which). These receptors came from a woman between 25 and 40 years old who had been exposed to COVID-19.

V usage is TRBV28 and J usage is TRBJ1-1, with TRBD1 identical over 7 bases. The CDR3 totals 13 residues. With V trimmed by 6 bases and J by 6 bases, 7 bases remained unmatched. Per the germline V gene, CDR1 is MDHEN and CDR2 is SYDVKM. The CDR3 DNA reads TGTGCCAGCAGCACCCGCAGGGGGGCTGAAGCTTTCTTT. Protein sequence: CASSTRRGAEAFF.

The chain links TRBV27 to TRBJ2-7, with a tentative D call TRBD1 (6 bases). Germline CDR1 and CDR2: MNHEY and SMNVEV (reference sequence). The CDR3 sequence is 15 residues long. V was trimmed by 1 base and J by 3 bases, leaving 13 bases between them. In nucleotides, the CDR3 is TGTGCCAGCAGTTTATACCGACAGGACCTCTACGAGCAGTACTTC. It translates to CASSLYRQDLYEQYF.

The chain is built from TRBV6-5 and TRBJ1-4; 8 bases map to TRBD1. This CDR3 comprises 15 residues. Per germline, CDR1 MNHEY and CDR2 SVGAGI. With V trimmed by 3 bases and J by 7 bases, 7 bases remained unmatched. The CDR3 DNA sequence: TGTGCCAGCAGTTATTCCGGGACAGGTATTGAAAAACTGTTTTTT. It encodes CASSYSGTGIEKLFF.

CDR3 DNA sequence: TGTGCCAGCAGCCAAGAAGGGGGTGCTGGGGCCAACGTCCTGACTTTC. Protein product: CASSQEGGAGANVLTF. V usage is TRBV4-2 and J usage is TRBJ2-6, with D perhaps matching TRBD1 (6 bases). V lost 0 bases and J lost 2, with 8 bases in between. The CDR3 consists of 16 residues. Germline-derived CDR1 and CDR2 are LGHNA and YNFKEQ.

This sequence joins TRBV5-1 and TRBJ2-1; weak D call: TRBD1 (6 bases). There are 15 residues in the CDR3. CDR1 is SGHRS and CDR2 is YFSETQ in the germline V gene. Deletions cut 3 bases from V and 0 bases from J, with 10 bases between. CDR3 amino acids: CASSSGQTSYNEQFF. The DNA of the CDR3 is TGCGCCAGCAGCTCCGGACAGACCTCCTACAATGAGCAGTTCTTC.

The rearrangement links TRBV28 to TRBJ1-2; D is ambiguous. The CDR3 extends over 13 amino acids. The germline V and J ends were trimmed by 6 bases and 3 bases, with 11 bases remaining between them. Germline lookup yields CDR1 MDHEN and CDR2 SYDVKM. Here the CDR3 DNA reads TGTGCCAGCAGCCCACAGACCGACTATGGCTACACCTTC. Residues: CASSPQTDYGYTF.

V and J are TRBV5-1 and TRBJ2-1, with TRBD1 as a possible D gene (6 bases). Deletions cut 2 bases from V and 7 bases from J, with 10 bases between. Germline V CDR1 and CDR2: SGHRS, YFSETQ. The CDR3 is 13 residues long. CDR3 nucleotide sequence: TGCGCCAGCAGCTTACAGGGAAGGAATGAGCAGTTCTTC. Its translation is CASSLQGRNEQFF.

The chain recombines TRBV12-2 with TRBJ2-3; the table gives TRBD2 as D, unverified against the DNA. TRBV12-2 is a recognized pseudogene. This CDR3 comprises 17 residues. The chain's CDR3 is CASRLARTGTSTDTQYF. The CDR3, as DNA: TGTGCAAGTCGCTTAGCCCGCACGGGGACTAGCACAGATACGCAGTATTTT.

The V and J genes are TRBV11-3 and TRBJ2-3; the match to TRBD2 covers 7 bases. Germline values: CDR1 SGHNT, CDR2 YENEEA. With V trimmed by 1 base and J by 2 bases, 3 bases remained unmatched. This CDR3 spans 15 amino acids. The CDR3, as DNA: TGTGCCAGCAGCTTAGTGTGGGACTACACAGATACGCAGTATTTT. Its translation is CASSLVWDYTDTQYF.

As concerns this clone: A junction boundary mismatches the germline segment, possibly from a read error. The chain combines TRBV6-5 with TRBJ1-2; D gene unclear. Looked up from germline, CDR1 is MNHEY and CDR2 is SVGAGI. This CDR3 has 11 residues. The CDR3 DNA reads TGTGCCAGCAGTTACGACGCAGCGCGGGGCTTC. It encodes CASSYDAARGF.